The entry that follows covers one T cell receptor beta chain sequence. Its antigen remains undetermined. No per-base quality is available; no much larger clone lies one base away. Donors were healthy HIV-negative adults with no recently reported acute infections or vaccinations. All donors were Caucasian adults living in Nashville, Tennessee, USA. CD4+ T cells were enriched through magnetic negative selection, after which naive cells were positively selected on CD45RA and the remaining negative fraction served as the memory subset. After blood collection by leukapheresis, PBMCs were isolated using Ficoll-Histopaque density gradient centrifugation and then cryopreserved in the vapor phase of liquid nitrogen. Purity and quantity of every magnetically sorted T cell population were checked by analytical flow cytometry. Genomic DNA was isolated from every sorted fraction and measured by UV absorbance on a Nanodrop 2000c.

This entry is derived from a study of shared clonotypes between healthy human individuals (dated by TCRdb to the early 2020s). General notes on the study: Two women and a few men aged 18 to 49 years were included in the cohort. For each donor, CD4 naive and CD4 memory were each given three plates, CD8 naive was given two plates, and CD8 memory was given one plate. Per donor, leukapheresis produced somewhere between about 0.85 and 8.9 billion PBMCs. Different laboratories and diverse techniques were used to prepare libraries and sequence TCR repertoires, to increase sequencing depth and limit assay-specific biases. Blood TCR repertoires of five healthy adults were deeply sequenced to estimate repertoire size and the extent of clonotype sharing between individuals. Study-level results and caveats: Approximately 5% of naive CD4, more than 3% of naive CD8, approximately 2% of memory CD4, and 0.4% of memory CD8 clonotypes were shared across a few donors. Pairwise subsampling led to the expectation that sequencing depth would affect the degree of clonotype sharing among donors. Because the study included only a small number of donors, the genetic and exposure-history diversity represented was limited. Higher generation probabilities were observed for clonotypes shared by all four sorted-subset donors than for non-shared clonotypes. Incomplete sequencing was indicated by rarefaction of sorted-subset datasets, despite the large sequencing depth. Only blood was sampled, and tissue TCR repertoires likely differ from those in blood. Larger estimated clonotype richness was generally found for naive subsets than for memory subsets.

TCR CDR3 regions were amplified from genomic DNA by multiplex PCR using the deep immunoSEQ assay. Genomic DNA extracted from each cell subset was distributed evenly over all wells of several immunoSEQ 96-well plates, and each plate served as one replicate. For sorted subsets, 150 to 250 ng genomic DNA, equal to about 30,000 T cell genomes, was loaded into each replicate PCR. The purified libraries were quantified using a Qubit 3.0 fluorometer, sized with a Bioanalyzer 2100, and then quantified again using the KAPA Library Quantification kit. A separate single-read 150-cycle Illumina NextSeq 550 flow cell was used to sequence each immunoSEQ 96-well plate. The paper's processing steps were these. Because the immunoSEQ output included only junctional sequences and no quality scores, the filtering could not be the same as the filtering used for full-length reads. To assign V/J genes and CDR3, sequences were annotated against IMGT germline references using PyIR, a Python wrapper for IgBLAST v1.9. Reads with weak V/J assignments (E-value above 1e-6), missing CDR3, stop codons, out-of-frame junctions, or ambiguous translated residues were removed. V3J clonotypes were defined as sequences sharing the same inferred V gene, J gene, and CDR3 amino acid sequence. To compute the percentage overlap between repertoires, the number of shared unique clonotypes was divided by the size of the smaller repertoire. RTK rarefaction, the Chao1 estimator, and Recon v2.1 estimates of unobserved clonotypes were used to assess repertoire richness. Generation probabilities for all TCRbeta clonotypes obtained by the gDNA method from a handful of donors were computed using OLGA. Sourced from immuneACCESS, this table was stored by TCRdb with only in-frame sequences that have V and J called. A share of the clones is absent; for the studies checked, an unresolved V gene accounts for under half, and the remainder has no known explanation. For V, J and clone size, that table is used; D and trimming come from the DNA. This sample comprises some 2,500,000 clones, more than 85% of them detected only once. Clones ranked in the top ten supply roughly 0.36% of the sample.

V gives up 4 bases and J gives up 0 bases, and the segment between their germline ends measures 11 bases. The CDR3 spans 16 residues, from the cysteine through the phenylalanine. Kept here is only the CDR3 DNA, which spans 48 bases and is read in frame from base 1. The germline V gene yields SGHRS for CDR1 and YFSETQ for CDR2. The receptor chain draws on TRBV5-1 and TRBJ2-6, and the D gene may be TRBD1, 6 bases matching. The sequenced sample consisted of naive CD4+ T cells from PBMCs. The cell subset or site label corresponds to: CD45RA+ positively selected. The TCR originated in a young man in good health. Some clones in this sample may be carry-over from other donors' samples. In nucleotide form, the sequence is TGCGCCAGCAGCCCGGGACACGCCTCTGGGGCCAACGTCCTGACTTTC. The resulting protein is CASSPGHASGANVLTF.